What follows describes a single T cell receptor beta chain. This record comes from a study of blood T cell repertoires in COVID-19. Donors in Cohort 3 counted as recovered after two negative PCRs, clearance, or symptom resolution. Some clones are missing from TCRdb's copy, which holds only in-frame ones; the method was immunoSEQ multiplex PCR. The data show about 280,000 clones, with roughly 87% seen just once and around 5.8% held by the top ten. V lost 4 bases, J lost 2 bases, and 9 bases lay in between. Germline values: CDR1 SGHNT, CDR2 YYREEE (reference sequence). CDR3 length: 14 amino acids. This sequence joins TRBV5-4 and TRBJ2-2; a possible D gene is TRBD2 (6 bases). Sequenced: PBMCs or T cells enriched from blood (not recorded which). The TCR originated in a woman in her thirties or forties who had recovered from COVID-19. In nucleotides, the CDR3 is TGTGCCAGCAGCCTCGGGACTAACACCGGGGAGCTGTTTTTT. Translated, it gives CASSLGTNTGELFF.